These 25 T cell receptor beta chains were all obtained from the same sample, sequenced in a study of regulatory T cells in long-lasting Graves disease. Regarding time point: persistent/refractory GD, antithyroid drugs over 5 years with positive TRAb. TCR sequences were obtained from RNA taken from PBMCs. Through Arm-PCR of CDR3 regions and iRepertoire HTBI primers, TCR beta libraries were built. One entry per CDR3 protein, called by TCRdb with MiXCR from the multiplex PCR reads. The table records about 470,000 distinct CDR3 sequences, less than 25% of them present only once. The sample was peripheral blood mononuclear cells (PBMCs), taken when the disease was refractory, from a patient treated with antithyroid drugs. These receptors came from a female donor with Graves disease.

This clonotype has just a few counts. V and J are TRBV11-2 and TRBJ1-2; D remains ambiguous. Germline CDR1 reads SGHAT; CDR2 reads FQNNGV. The V gene lost 4 bases and the J gene lost 4 bases, with 13 bases spanning the gap. This CDR3 is built from 14 residues. The DNA for the CDR3 is TGTGCCAGCAGCTCATCGCGGAGGCCCTATGGCTACACCTTC. Its translation is CASSSSRRPYGYTF.

V gene TRBV27 combines with J gene TRBJ2-1; 7 bases are a match to TRBD1. This CDR3 has 12 residues. Germline lookup yields CDR1 MNHEY and CDR2 SMNVEV (reference sequence). V lost 8 bases to trimming and J lost 7 bases; unmatched junction nucleotides: 5. The CDR3 is CASRQGENEQFF. The CDR3 DNA is TGTGCCAGCCGACAGGGTGAAAATGAGCAGTTCTTC.

Comments on this clonotype: The junction departs from germline at one end; a sequencing error may be responsible. The chain has TRBV7-9 and TRBJ2-7, with TRBD1 matching over 7 bases. Per the germline V gene, CDR1 is SEHNR and CDR2 is FQNEAQ (reference sequence). The CDR3 consists of 15 residues. CDR3 in DNA: TGTGCCGGCAGCCCTCCCGACAGGGAGAAGTACGAGCAGTACTTC. Amino acids: CAGSPPDREKYEQYF.

In its sample, this clonotype was seen once. This chain uses TRBV11-2 with TRBJ1-2, with TRBD1 matching over 10 bases. This CDR3 has 18 amino acids. The V gene end was trimmed by 4 bases and the J gene end by 3 bases; junction bases not matched to a gene: 14. Germline assignment: CDR1 SGHAT and CDR2 FQNNGV. The CDR3 DNA follows: TGTGCCAGCAGCTCCCCCAGGGCCCGGGACAGGGGAGACTATGGCTACACCTTC. Its protein product is CASSSPRARDRGDYGYTF.

This clonotype was detected ten times or more. This chain links TRBV12-3 or TRBV12-4 with TRBJ2-5; no firm D call. The CDR3 covers 12 residues. Trimming took off 1 base at V and 4 bases at J, with 4 bases between the two ends. CDR3 sequence: CASSLGLETQYF. CDR3 DNA: TGTGCCAGCAGTTTAGGGTTAGAGACCCAGTACTTC.

The chain has TRBV5-6 and TRBJ1-1, with D uncertain. This CDR3 has 12 residues. V lost 1 base to trimming and J lost 4 bases, with 5 bases between them. Germline CDR1 and CDR2: SGHDT and YYEEEE. CDR3 residues: CASSLRATEAFF. The CDR3 DNA is TGTGCCAGCAGCTTGAGGGCCACTGAAGCTTTCTTT.

This clonotype was counted many times. J is TRBJ2-7 and V is TRBV12-3 or TRBV12-4; D remains ambiguous. V lost 6 bases and J 11 bases, leaving 32 bases between the germline ends. The CDR3 is made up of 17 amino acids. The CDR3 DNA sequence: TGTGCCAGCAGCCCCCCCCGAGTAGGTAGTCTACTACATGGGGAGTACTTC. Protein product: CASSPPRVGSLLHGEYF.

This clonotype was counted at least ten times. The chain links TRBV7-2 to TRBJ2-7, with D perhaps matching TRBD2 (6 bases). The CDR3 contains 16 residues. Germline V gene lookup returns CDR1 SGHTA and CDR2 FQGNSA. Trimming pared 5 bases from V and 1 base from J, leaving 18 bases between. In DNA form, the CDR3 reads TGTGCCAGCAGCCTCACACAAGGAGGGCTGTCCTACGAGCAGTACTTC. Protein sequence: CASSLTQGGLSYEQYF. The full variable domain, with the rest looked up from reference TRBV7-2 and TRBJ2-7, is GAGVSQSPSNKVTEKGKDVELRCDPISGHTALYWYRQSLGQGLEFLIYFQGNSAPDKSGLPSDRFSAERTGGSVSTLTIQRTQQEDSAVYLCASSLTQGGLSYEQYFGPGTRLTVT.

This clonotype has more than one count but fewer than ten. The chain employs TRBV5-5 and TRBJ1-5; D gene unclear. This CDR3 is 14 amino acids long. V was clipped by 2 bases and J by 2 bases, with 8 bases between them. The V gene's germline CDR1 is SGHKS and CDR2 YYEKEE (reference sequence). Here the CDR3 reads CASSLLPGNQPQHF. CDR3 DNA: TGTGCCAGCAGCTTACTTCCCGGCAATCAGCCCCAGCATTTT.

This clonotype was detected only a few times. The rearrangement links TRBV6-1 to TRBJ1-5, with D hard to call. In germline, CDR1 is MNHNS, CDR2 SASEGT. V lost 5 bases, J lost 1 base, and 9 bases lay in between. This CDR3 has 14 amino acids. Here the CDR3 reads CASSTVVSNQPQHF. CDR3 in DNA: TGTGCCAGCAGTACCGTAGTGAGCAATCAGCCCCAGCATTTT.

This clonotype was counted many times. The chain has TRBV28 and TRBJ2-7; D gene uncertain. Trimming removed 6 bases from V and 6 bases from J, with 24 bases in between. Germline CDR1 and CDR2: MDHEN and SYDVKM. The CDR3 runs 16 residues. The CDR3 region has the DNA TGTGCCAGCAGCCCCCCTTACGCTGGGTCACCTTCCGAGCAGTACTTC. Translating gives CASSPPYAGSPSEQYF.

The V and J genes are TRBV4-3 and TRBJ1-1, with no clear D. The CDR3 extends over 15 amino acids. Trimming shortened V by 2 bases and J by 0 bases, and 10 bases separated the two germline ends. The germline V gene encodes CDR1 LGHNA and CDR2 YSLEER. The CDR3 here is CASSQSPILNTEAFF. In DNA form, the CDR3 reads TGCGCCAGCAGCCAATCGCCCATCTTGAACACTGAAGCTTTCTTT.

The J gene is TRBJ2-2, the V gene TRBV7-2; D is unresolved. The CDR3 loop spans 16 amino acids. Trimming removed 7 bases at V and 0 bases at J, with 15 bases between. Germline V gene data show CDR1 as SGHTA and CDR2 as FQGNSA. CDR3 sequence (DNA): TGTGCCAGCAAGGCTCGTAGGGCGACGAACACCGGGGAGCTGTTTTTT. It specifies CASKARRATNTGELFF.

This clonotype was observed many times. V and J are TRBV27 and TRBJ2-7, with TRBD2 matching over 10 bases. Trimming took 0 bases from V and 3 from J; bases not matched to a gene: 5. Germline-derived CDR1 and CDR2 are MNHEY and SMNVEV (reference sequence). The CDR3 is 16 residues long. CDR3 sequence reads: CASSLSPGTSDYEQYF. CDR3 nucleotides: TGTGCCAGCAGTTTATCGCCTGGGACTAGCGACTACGAGCAGTACTTC.

The V and J genes are TRBV30 and TRBJ2-2; 7 nucleotides agree with TRBD2. Germline V gene sequence: CDR1 GTSNPN, CDR2 SVGIG (reference sequence). V lost 4 bases, J lost 1 base, and 6 bases stayed unmatched. The CDR3 totals 15 residues. The DNA of the CDR3 is TGTGCCTGGAAGGCGGGCGGGAGGAACACCGGGGAGCTGTTTTTT. Translated: CAWKAGGRNTGELFF.

The V and J genes are TRBV4-1 and TRBJ1-2; tentative D call: TRBD1 (5 bases). The CDR3 is made up of 14 amino acids. CDR1 MGHRA and CDR2 YSYEKL come from the germline V gene. Trimming took off 1 base at V and 10 bases at J, with 16 bases between the two ends. CDR3 sequence (DNA): TGCGCCAGCAGCCAAGTCGGGACGGGCCCTGACTACACCTTC. Its protein product is CASSQVGTGPDYTF.

The chain uses TRBV28 and TRBJ2-7, with 7 bases aligning to TRBD2. With 2 bases clipped from V and 6 bases from J, the junction kept 13 bases outside the gene matches. Germline V gene sequence: CDR1 MDHEN, CDR2 SYDVKM. The CDR3 consists of 16 residues. The CDR3 is CASSLLGGGLLSEQYF. For the CDR3, the DNA is TGTGCCAGCAGTTTACTTGGGGGGGGGTTATTATCCGAGCAGTACTTC.

V is TRBV19 and J is TRBJ1-1; TRBD1 matches at 7 bases. The germline V gene encodes CDR1 LNHDA and CDR2 SQIVND (reference sequence). V trimming: 3 bases; J trimming: 3 bases; junction bases outside the gene matches: 4. This CDR3 comprises 14 residues. CDR3 residues: CASSIPGTDTEAFF. The CDR3 coding sequence is TGTGCCAGTAGTATTCCCGGGACAGACACTGAAGCTTTCTTT.

In this sample, this clonotype turned up many times. The V gene is TRBV20-1, the J gene TRBJ1-5; 7 nucleotides match TRBD1. Germline CDR1 is DFQATT and CDR2 is SNEGSKA (reference sequence). V shed 7 bases and J 3 bases; nucleotides not matched to a gene: 6. The CDR3 length is 13 residues. The DNA for the CDR3 is TGCAGTGTTTCGGGACAGAACAATCAGCCCCAGCATTTT. Its translation is CSVSGQNNQPQHF.

For this clonotype: This may be a read error: a much more frequent sequence differs by one nucleotide. The chain carries TRBV20-1 and TRBJ1-2; D unresolved. Germline CDR1 is DFQATT and CDR2 is SNEGSKA (reference sequence). CDR3 length: 13 residues. V was cut by 2 bases and J by 2 bases, with 9 bases left in between. CDR3 nucleotide sequence: TGCAGTGCTAGAAATGCCATCAACTATGGCTACACCTTC. This translates into CSARNAINYGYTF.

In its sample, this clonotype was seen many times. The rearrangement joins TRBV27 to TRBJ2-6; TRBD1 matches at 7 bases. The length of the CDR3 is 18 residues. Trimming took 7 bases from V and 0 from J; bases not matched to a gene: 12. From germline, CDR1 is MNHEY and CDR2 SMNVEV (reference sequence). CDR3 in amino acids: CASNSLRDSRSGANVLTF. CDR3 in DNA: TGTGCCAGCAATTCCCTCCGGGACAGCCGCTCTGGGGCCAACGTCCTGACTTTC.

This clonotype was recorded at least ten times. This sequence joins TRBV6-2 or TRBV6-3 and TRBJ2-5; TRBD1 agrees at 7 bases. The germline V gene encodes CDR1 MNHEY and CDR2 SVGEGT. CDR3 length: 14 residues. Unmatched junction bases numbered 12, after V lost 7 bases and J lost 7 bases. The DNA for the CDR3 is TGTGCCAGCACCGGGACAGACCCCAGGGGGACCCAGTACTTC. As protein: CASTGTDPRGTQYF.

The table lists this clonotype with many counts. This sequence joins TRBV28 and TRBJ2-7; a possible D gene is TRBD2 (6 bases). The V end lost 1 base, the J end lost 4 bases, and 17 bases lay between the germline ends. The V gene's germline CDR1 is MDHEN and CDR2 SYDVKM. This CDR3 region has 16 residues. The CDR3 is CASSLFSGSRKYEQYF. CDR3 coding DNA: TGTGCCAGCAGTTTATTTTCCGGGAGCCGAAAATACGAGCAGTACTTC.

Ten or more counts support this clonotype. This rearrangement joins TRBV2 to TRBJ2-2; D gene ambiguous. Trimming removed 6 bases at V and 8 bases at J, with 13 bases between. CDR3 length: 13 amino acids. Germline CDR1 SNHLY, CDR2 FYNNEI. The CDR3 loop is CASRVSPTGELFF. DNA for the CDR3: TGTGCCAGCAGAGTTTCGCCCACTGGGGAGCTGTTTTTT.

This clonotype came up many times. The chain uses TRBV9 and TRBJ2-5; tentative D call: TRBD2 (5 bases). Trimming cost V 3 bases and J 0 bases, with 18 bases left between them. From germline, CDR1 is SGDLS and CDR2 YYNGEE. The CDR3 loop spans 17 amino acids. The CDR3 loop is CASSARWGEGYQETQYF. The CDR3, as DNA: TGTGCCAGCAGCGCTAGGTGGGGAGAGGGCTACCAAGAGACCCAGTACTTC.